Below are 12 T cell receptor gamma chains sequenced from a single sample in a study of gamma-delta T cells after stem cell transplantation. TCRdb reanalyzed the RT-PCR reads using CATT. The sample records more than 2,000 gamma-chain clones, 5% to 8% being singletons. Sequences were obtained from gamma-delta T cells. These receptors came from a human donor. It is not recorded whose cells these are; they may come from a transplant donor.

This clone was detected a few times. This DNA's translation differs at residue 13 from TCRdb's protein, which comes from a much larger clone; a read error is likely, and the protein shown is translated from the DNA. The V gene is TRGV9, the J gene TRGJP. The J gene, not given by TCRdb, was assigned here from a germline match of the nucleotide sequence. Germline V gene data show CDR1 as GITISATS and CDR2 as ISYDGTV (reference sequence). The CDR3 consists of 16 residues. CDR3 nucleotides: TGTGCCTTGTGGGAGGCGAAAGAGTTGGGCAAAAAAAGCAAGGTATTT. Translating it yields CALWEAKELGKKSKVF.

This clone is medium-sized in the sample. The likely explanation is a read error, given a far larger clone one base away. The chain joins TRGV8 to TRGJP2. CDR3 length equals 16 residues. CDR1 and CDR2 from the germline V gene are VENAVY and YDSYNSRV. The CDR3 DNA reads TGTGCCGCCTGGGCACGATCTGTGGCTCGTGATTGGATCAAGACGTTT. It specifies CAAWARSVARDWIKTF.

Concerning this clone itself: TCRdb pairs this DNA with a much larger clone's protein that differs at residues 5 and 13, likely a read error; the protein shown was translated from the DNA. The V gene was identified as TRGV9, while no J gene was called. The CDR3 runs 15 residues. The V gene's germline CDR1 is GITISATS and CDR2 ISYDGTV (reference sequence). CDR3 amino acids: CALWGRELGKKIRVF. The CDR3 region has the DNA TGTGCCTTGTGGGGGCGAGAGTTGGGCAAAAAAATCAGGGTATTT.

This clone is medium-sized in the sample. This is likely an artifact of a read error, given a far larger clone one base away. CDR3: CATWGRYLGKKLF. CDR3 coding DNA: TGTGCCACCTGGGGTAGATATCTGGGAAAGAAACTCTTT. The J gene is TRGJ1 or TRGJ2, the V gene TRGV8. J gave up 10 bases and V 5 bases, and 14 bases lay outside the gene matches. Germline-derived CDR1 and CDR2 are VENAVY and YDSYNSRV. The CDR3 extends over 13 amino acids.

In the case of this clone: The mismatch at residue 4 between this DNA's translation and the TCRdb protein of a much larger clone likely reflects a read error; the protein shown is translated from the DNA. The chain has TRGV9 and TRGJP. Germline V CDR1 and CDR2: GITISATS, ISYDGTV (reference sequence). This CDR3 is 15 amino acids long. The CDR3 loop reads CALREVELGKKIKVF. The CDR3 nucleotides are TGTGCCTTGCGGGAGGTAGAGTTGGGCAAAAAAATCAAGGTATTT.

Comments on this clone: The protein TCRdb gives is from a much larger clone and does not agree with this DNA's translation at residues 6 and 10, likely a read error; the protein shown here comes from the DNA. At the DNA level, this CDR3 is encoded by other sequences in the same sample as well. The rearrangement uses TRGV9 and TRGJ1 or TRGJ2. No J gene was available from TCRdb, and it was assigned here by a germline match of the DNA. Germline V gene sequence: CDR1 GITISATS, CDR2 ISYDGTV (reference sequence). CDR3 length: 15 residues. CDR3 DNA sequence: TGTGCATTGTGGGAGGGGTTAAATTATAAATATAAGAAACTCTTT. This gives the protein CALWEGLNYKYKKLF.

This clone was seen a few times. The protein recorded in TCRdb matches a much larger clone and deviates from this DNA's translation at residues 8, 9 and 10, suggesting a read error; the protein here is obtained by translating the DNA. This chain uses TRGV9 with TRGJ1 or TRGJ2. CDR1 is GITISATS, CDR2 ISYDGTV, per germline (reference sequence). The CDR3 is 15 residues long. After removal of 0 bases from V and 5 bases from J, the junction contained 10 bases not matched to a gene. CDR3 bases: TGTGCCTTGTGGGAGGTGTTAAAGGATCATTATAAGAAACTCTTT. Protein sequence: CALWEVLKDHYKKLF.

This clone was picked up a small number of times. TCRdb's listed protein matches a much larger clone and diverges from this DNA's translation at residues 7 and 12, likely through a read error; the protein shown comes from the DNA. The sample contains more than one DNA sequence encoding this CDR3. The J gene is TRGJP1, while no V gene call was made. The CDR3 runs to 16 residues. The CDR3 DNA reads TGTGCCACCTGGGACGGGCAGATTGGTACTGGTTTGTTCAAGATATTT. Its protein product is CATWDGQIGTGLFKIF.

A note on this clone: The protein that TCRdb holds for this DNA derives from a much larger clone and differs from the translated DNA at residue 13, which likely indicates a read error; the protein shown here is translated from the DNA. The rearrangement links TRGV9 to TRGJP. Per germline, CDR1 GITISATS and CDR2 ISYDGTV (reference sequence). There are 15 residues in the CDR3. The CDR3, as DNA: TGTGCCTTGTGGGAGCGAGAGTTGGGCAAAAAAATCAGGGTATTT. Protein: CALWERELGKKIRVF.

The J segment was not called; the V segment is TRGV8. In germline, CDR1 is VENAVY, CDR2 YDSYNSRV. The CDR3 totals 16 residues. The CDR3 here is CATWDGPLGSDWFKTF. The CDR3 DNA is TGTGCCACCTGGGACGGGCCCCTTGGTAGTGATTGGTTCAAGACATTT.

This chain joins TRGV9 and TRGJ1 or TRGJ2. The J gene is absent in TCRdb and was assigned here via DNA matching to germline. With 8 bases clipped from V and 7 bases from J, the junction kept 11 bases outside the gene matches. Germline V CDR1 and CDR2: GITISATS, ISYDGTV (reference sequence). The CDR3 totals 12 residues. CDR3 sequence: CALLDYRYKKLF. For the CDR3, the DNA is TGTGCCTTGTTGGATTATCGGTATAAGAAACTCTTT.

This clone was counted between two and nine times. TCRdb's protein for this DNA is that of a much larger clone and differs from the translation at residue 8, likely a read error; the protein shown is the DNA translation. The gene calls are TRGV9 and TRGJ1 or TRGJ2. TCRdb carries no J gene annotation; the J gene was assigned here by matching the DNA with germline. This CDR3 spans 13 amino acids. Germline V gene lookup returns CDR1 GITISATS and CDR2 ISYDGTV (reference sequence). The junction had 12 bases not matched to a gene; V was cut back by 6 bases and J by 7 bases. The CDR3 is CALWLHYKYKKLF. CDR3 coding DNA: TGTGCCTTGTGGTTGCATTATAAGTATAAGAAACTCTTT.